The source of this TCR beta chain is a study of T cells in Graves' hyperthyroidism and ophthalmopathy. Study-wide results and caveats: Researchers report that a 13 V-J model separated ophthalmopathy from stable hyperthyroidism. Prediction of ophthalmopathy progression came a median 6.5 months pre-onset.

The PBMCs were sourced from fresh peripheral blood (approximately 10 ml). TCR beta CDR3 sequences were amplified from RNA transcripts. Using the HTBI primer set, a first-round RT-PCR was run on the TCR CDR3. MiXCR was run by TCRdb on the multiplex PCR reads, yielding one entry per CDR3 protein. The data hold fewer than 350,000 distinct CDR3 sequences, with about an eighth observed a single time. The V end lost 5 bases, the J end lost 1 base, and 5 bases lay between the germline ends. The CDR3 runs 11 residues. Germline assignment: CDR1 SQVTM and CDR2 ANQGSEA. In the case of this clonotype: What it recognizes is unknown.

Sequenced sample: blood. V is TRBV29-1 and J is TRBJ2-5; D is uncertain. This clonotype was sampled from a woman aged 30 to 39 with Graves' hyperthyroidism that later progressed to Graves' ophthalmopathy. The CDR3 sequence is CSVRVQETQYF. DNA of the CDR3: TGCAGCGTTCGGGTCCAAGAGACCCAGTACTTC.